This T cell receptor (beta chain) was recovered during a study of T cells in tuberculosis. A remark on this clone: Its antigen is as yet unknown.

Between the trimmed V and J ends, which lost 3 bases and 6 bases, there was a span of 7 bases. Germline V CDR1 and CDR2: SGHTA, FQGNSA. The CDR3 is 12 amino acids. Libraries were prepared by immunoSEQ multiplex PCR; TCRdb keeps only in-frame clonotypes and omits some of them. The table includes 30,000 to 40,000 clones, 97% detected once. Notes on the study in general: Smaller distances to GMM-specific TCRs suggested their expansion in active tuberculosis.

The material sequenced was PBMCs. The chain uses TRBV7-2 and TRBJ2-3, with D perhaps TRBD2 (5 bases). This TCR was sampled from a donor aged 10-29 years with latent tuberculosis or without tuberculosis infection. CDR3 sequence: CASSFRGDTQYF. The DNA of the CDR3 is TGTGCCAGCAGCTTCAGAGGGGATACGCAGTATTTT.